One and the same sample provided the 17 T cell receptor beta chains below, sequenced in a study of regulatory and conventional T cells in RAG deficiency. Assay used: immunoSEQ multiplex PCR; TCRdb lists only in-frame clones, some missing. The table has tens of thousands of clones, roughly 95% seen once. Blood CD4+ CD25-low CD127-high conventional T cells supplied the genomic DNA template. The same data also went into a second study, on regulatory T cells. Turning to that study: The primer mix had 52 TRBV and 13 TRBJ primers.

The specimen was CD25- CD4+ T cells sorted from blood. All receptors derive from a human donor in good health.

The chain carries TRBV19 and TRBJ1-2; 11 nucleotides agree with TRBD1. J lost 5 bases, V lost 5 bases, and 10 bases had no gene match. This CDR3 has 16 residues. The germline V gene encodes CDR1 LNHDA and CDR2 SQIVND (reference sequence). CDR3 region: CASSPSGQGARYGYTF. CDR3 DNA sequence: TGTGCCAGTAGTCCTTCAGGACAGGGGGCTCGTTATGGCTACACCTTC.

The chain is built from TRBV6-5 and TRBJ1-1, with 9 bases matching TRBD1. Looked up from germline, CDR1 is MNHEY and CDR2 is SVGAGI. V shed 2 bases and J 3 bases; nucleotides not matched to a gene: 7. The CDR3 is made up of 16 amino acids. This CDR3 reads CASSYIRDRVHTEAFF. For the CDR3, the DNA is TGTGCCAGCAGTTACATCCGGGACAGGGTTCACACTGAAGCTTTCTTT.

The CDR3 DNA is TGTGCCAGCAGTAAGCGGGCAGACTCTGGAAACACCATATATTTT. Translating it yields CASSKRADSGNTIYF. J is TRBJ1-3 and V is TRBV6-1, with D hard to call. CDR3 length equals 15 residues. V was shortened by 5 bases and J by 0 bases, with 11 bases between the two germline ends. Germline CDR1 MNHNS, CDR2 SASEGT.

The rearrangement joins TRBV6-1 to TRBJ2-5, with D perhaps matching TRBD1 (5 bases). There are 14 residues in the CDR3. The V end was cut by 4 bases, the J end by 4 bases, with 13 bases between. Germline values: CDR1 MNHNS, CDR2 SASEGT. For the CDR3, the DNA is TGTGCCAGCAGTGTGGGCAGGGTGCCAGAGACCCAGTACTTC. This translates into CASSVGRVPETQYF.

This clone was detected only once. The chain couples TRBV29-1 to TRBJ2-5; TRBD2 is a possible D gene (5 bases). The germline V and J ends were trimmed by 5 bases and 1 base, with 20 bases remaining between them. CDR3 length: 16 amino acids. From germline, CDR1 is SQVTM and CDR2 ANQGSEA. The CDR3 is CSVLKPGNRPQETQYF. The CDR3 coding sequence is TGCAGCGTTCTTAAACCGGGAAACCGACCCCAAGAGACCCAGTACTTC.

The chain uses TRBV5-5 and TRBJ1-2, with D possibly matching TRBD1 (5 bases). Germline lookup yields CDR1 SGHKS and CDR2 YYEKEE (reference sequence). V lost 0 bases to trimming and J lost 8 bases, with 14 bases between them. CDR3 length: 14 residues. The CDR3 loop reads CASSLEATGRGYTF. Written as DNA, the CDR3 is TGTGCCAGCAGCTTGGAGGCAACAGGAAGGGGCTACACCTTC.

The CDR3 DNA sequence: TGCGCCAGCAGCTTGGTACAGGGCGACTATGGCTACACCTTC. Translation gives CASSLVQGDYGYTF. The J gene is TRBJ1-2, the V gene TRBV5-1; tentatively, D is TRBD1 (6 bases). This CDR3 region has 14 residues. Trimming left V 0 bases short and J 3 bases short, with 9 bases between. Germline V CDR1 and CDR2: SGHRS, YFSETQ.

The genes are TRBV19 and TRBJ1-5, with TRBD1 identical over 7 bases. Germline V lookup: CDR1 LNHDA, CDR2 SQIVND (reference sequence). V gave up 5 bases and J gave up 2 bases; unmatched junction bases: 3. This CDR3 spans 14 amino acids. This CDR3 reads CASSETGGNQPQHF. The CDR3 DNA follows: TGTGCCAGTAGTGAAACAGGGGGCAATCAGCCCCAGCATTTT. Supplemented by reference TRBV19 and TRBJ1-5, the full variable domain reads DGGITQSPKYLFRKEGQNVTLSCEQNLNHDAMYWYRQDPGQGLRLIYYSQIVNDFQKGDIAEGYSVSREKKESFPLTVTSAQKNPTAFYLCASSETGGNQPQHFGDGTRLSIL.

This sequence joins TRBV6-7 and TRBJ2-3; D is possibly TRBD2 (6 bases). TRBV6-7 is assigned to the ORF class and has an uncertain function. The CDR3 runs 14 residues. V was cut by 1 base and J by 6 bases, with 11 bases left in between. Written as DNA, the CDR3 is TGTGCCAGCAGTTACTGGGCGGGGAAGGATACGCAGTATTTT. Residues: CASSYWAGKDTQYF.

J is TRBJ1-2 and V is TRBV9, with 8 bases that match TRBD1. Germline V gives CDR1 SGDLS, CDR2 YYNGEE. The CDR3 length is 15 residues. With 3 bases clipped from V and 3 bases from J, the junction kept 7 bases outside the gene matches. The CDR3 DNA reads TGTGCCAGCAGCGCACCGACAGGGGCTGACTATGGCTACACCTTC. Residues: CASSAPTGADYGYTF.

CDR3 residues: CASSLVGTVGQPQHF. For the CDR3, the DNA is TGTGCCAGCAGCTTAGTTGGGACAGTGGGTCAGCCCCAGCATTTT. The chain joins TRBV7-8 to TRBJ1-5; TRBD1 matches 7 bases. Germline V lookup: CDR1 SGHVS, CDR2 FQNEAQ. The CDR3 spans 15 residues. V was pared by 1 base and J by 6 bases, with 6 bases of the junction left unmatched. The full variable domain, its missing parts supplied by reference TRBV7-8 and TRBJ1-5, is GAGVSQSPRYKVAKRGQDVALRCDPISGHVSLFWYQQALGQGPEFLTYFQNEAQLDKSGLPSDRFFAERPEGSVSTLKIQRTQQEDSAVYLCASSLVGTVGQPQHFGDGTRLSIL.

This chain links TRBV7-2 with TRBJ2-4; 7 bases agree with TRBD2. CDR1 is SGHTA, CDR2 FQGNSA, per germline. This CDR3 is built from 17 residues. The junction had 11 bases not matched to a gene; V was cut back by 1 base and J by 5 bases. The CDR3 is CASSLGVRGGGENIQYF. CDR3 DNA sequence: TGTGCCAGCAGCTTAGGGGTCCGGGGTGGGGGGGAAAACATTCAGTACTTC.

The chain links TRBV7-9 to TRBJ2-7; TRBD1 aligns across 8 bases. Germline V CDR1 and CDR2: SEHNR, FQNEAQ (reference sequence). The CDR3 is 14 amino acids. V lost 2 bases and J lost 4; bases outside the gene matches: 4. The CDR3 DNA is TGTGCCAGCAGCTTATCACAGGGGGAATACGAGCAGTACTTC. Translation: CASSLSQGEYEQYF.

The gene calls are TRBV6-5 and TRBJ2-5; the D gene is possibly TRBD1 (5 bases). The V and J ends lost 8 bases and 1 base respectively, with 14 bases between them. The CDR3 covers 14 residues. The germline V gene encodes CDR1 MNHEY and CDR2 SVGAGI. In nucleotides, the CDR3 is TGTGCCAGCTCTTTGGGGCAGCCCCAAGAGACCCAGTACTTC. Translating it yields CASSLGQPQETQYF.

The chain has TRBV4-1 and TRBJ2-3, with D perhaps TRBD1 (5 bases). The CDR3 extends over 15 amino acids. The V end lost 0 bases, the J end lost 2 bases, and 9 bases lay between the germline ends. Germline CDR1 is MGHRA and CDR2 is YSYEKL. In DNA form, the CDR3 reads TGCGCCAGCAGCCAAGATCCTGGGGCCACAGATACGCAGTATTTT. Its translation is CASSQDPGATDTQYF.

The V gene is TRBV9, the J gene TRBJ1-2, with a tentative D call TRBD1 (5 bases). The CDR3 consists of 16 residues. V lost 4 bases, J lost 2 bases, and 18 bases lay in between. Germline-derived CDR1 and CDR2 are SGDLS and YYNGEE. CDR3 region: CASSPRFGRENYGYTF. The CDR3 DNA reads TGTGCCAGCAGCCCCCGCTTTGGCAGGGAAAACTATGGCTACACCTTC.

The gene calls are TRBV11-3 and TRBJ1-1; D gene ambiguous. The CDR3 covers 13 residues. V was cut by 2 bases and J by 2 bases, with 6 bases left in between. The germline V gene encodes CDR1 SGHNT and CDR2 YENEEA. The CDR3 loop is CASSLSTNTEAFF. The DNA of the CDR3 is TGTGCCAGCAGCTTATCAACTAACACTGAAGCTTTCTTT.